The T cell receptor (beta chain) described here comes from a study of blood T cell repertoires in COVID-19. Under the authors' procedure: The authors estimated nucleated cell counts from reference gene primer amplification. The repertoire was sequenced with immunoSEQ multiplex PCR; TCRdb's copy has only in-frame clones and lacks some. The V and J calls and clone size were taken over from that table, and D and trimming were inferred from the DNA. The table lists about 200,000 clones, around three quarters of them singletons, with roughly 6% in the top ten. Trimming removed 3 bases at V and 8 bases at J, with 10 bases between. CDR3 size: 13 residues.

The receptor was isolated from a woman between 65 and 79 years old with acute or convalescent COVID-19. Sequencing was done on a sample of peripheral blood. The V and J genes are TRBV12-3 or TRBV12-4 and TRBJ1-4; D unclear. The CDR3 loop is CASSLNWREKLFF. The CDR3 DNA follows: TGTGCCAGCAGTTTGAATTGGCGGGAAAAACTGTTTTTT.